This is a list of T cell receptor beta chains from one sample in a study of T cell responses to AZD1222 COVID-19 vaccine. TCRdb's copy holds only in-frame clones and misses some; the assay was immunoSEQ multiplex PCR. This sample has roughly 120,000 clones, with just under 90% found just once. This sample comprised peripheral blood, obtained on day 0 of AZD1222 vaccination. Receptors originate from an adult in good health. Each CDR3 is given with its conserved first and last residue. A row's size may be missing; if present it is once, few, many or a size class.

v_call	clone_size	j_call	cdr3_aa
TRBV2	.	TRBJ2-1	CASGRGGSYNEQFF
TRBV20-1	few	TRBJ2-1	CSASLGGVF
TRBV5-6	once	TRBJ2-5	CASSQLNTGSTTQYF
TRBV6-5	once	TRBJ1-2	CASRGQGIFNGYTF
TRBV3-1/TRBV3-2	.	TRBJ1-5	CASSQGWTGLYSNQPQHF
TRBV3-1/TRBV3-2	.	TRBJ2-1	CASSQAGGNGNEQFF
TRBV19	.	TRBJ2-3	CASSTSRQGWADTQYF
TRBV4-1	.	TRBJ1-1	CASSQSTGRLAFF
TRBV4-1	.	TRBJ2-7	CASSPGGRGPPYEQYF
TRBV20-1	.	TRBJ2-1	CSAGFSDEQFF
TRBV30	.	TRBJ1-4	CAWTSGTQPEKLFF
TRBV29-1	few	TRBJ2-7	CSVEDSAYEQYF
TRBV10-3	.	TRBJ2-1	CAIRSLDSSYNEQFF
TRBV2	.	TRBJ1-1	CASDRGVMNTEAFF
TRBV12-3/TRBV12-4	many	TRBJ1-1	CASSLYKGAEAFF
TRBV5-1	once	TRBJ2-3	CASSPGHATADTQYF
TRBV5-1	.	TRBJ2-2	CASSLSELTAGELFF
TRBV19	.	TRBJ1-3	CASRQDRSSGNTIYF
TRBV19	.	TRBJ2-5	CASSDGGETQYF
TRBV7-2	.	TRBJ2-4	CASSFTGAGSKNIQYF